The sequence of this TCR beta chain was determined in a study of cytomegalovirus exposure and HLA in healthy donors (TCRdb year 2017). In the study overall: In an earlier analysis of 587 of the donors, approximately 300 Gb of sequence data and 117 million unique TCR beta sequences from 180 million or so T cells were reported. An early release covering roughly 600 HLA-typed donors comprised approximately 290 gigabases of sequencing data and roughly 86 million unique TCR sequences. Of the 398 genotyped donors, approximately 83% fell in the genetic ancestry cluster associated with self-reported Caucasian donors. The study aimed to test whether cataloging public T cell receptors could reveal signatures of past pathogen exposure. The study profiled the T cell repertoires of about 640 subjects by immunosequencing and related them to cytomegalovirus serostatus. A separate validation cohort of some 130 different subjects was used in addition to the roughly 720-subject first cohort. High-throughput TCR immunosequencing, statistical association of individual TCRs with disease status, and machine learning were combined to predict cytomegalovirus infection status. A later analysis re-examined previously published TCR beta repertoires from more than 650 donors and added high-resolution HLA genotyping to investigate patterns of TCR occurrence. In the later analysis, no new phenotypic data were used to find candidate immune exposures; instead, reliance was placed on TCR beta sequences and their occurrence across donors. To decide whether each TCR beta V gene segment behaved as functional or pseudogenic, an earlier analysis of approximately 620 of the donors relied on high-throughput TCR beta sequencing. Donor age, sex, ethnicity and CMV serostatus were compiled alongside the repertoire data. A later genetic analysis took genome-wide SNP genotypes for about 60% of the roughly 670 donors and used that subset as a discovery cohort. All discovery cohort repertoires had been generated on a single sequencing platform. Both class I and class II loci were covered by HLA typing, at four-digit resolution. Typing coverage varied by locus: roughly 629-640 donors for A, B, C, DRB1 and DQB1; some 520 for DQA1; over 600 for DPA1; approximately 450 for DPB1. Several DR-DQ haplotypes were treated as single units for association and clustering because of strong linkage in the cohort. Across 398 genotyped donors of the cohort, an average of about 240,000 unique TCR beta nucleotide sequences per donor were sequenced, and 15% to 20% of those sequences were non-productive. Study-wide conclusions, independent of this receptor: A later analysis found that HLA-associated TCR beta chains were more clonally expanded and had lower generation probabilities than equally common non-associated chains. Compared with the approximately 720-donor mean, donors in an Asian-associated ancestry cluster had fewer N-insertions in productive TCRs, according to a later genetic analysis. Specific HLA alleles were associated with over 15,000 TCR beta sequences at a false discovery rate of 0.05 in a later analysis. The classifier was reported to diagnose cytomegalovirus status with high specificity and sensitivity in both the original and validation cohorts. Strong co-occurrence of HLA alleles, especially DR and DQ, made assigning TCR associations to individual alleles difficult. V-gene and J-gene trimming of TCR beta chains was associated with a missense DCLRE1C variant in a later genetic analysis, and the association was replicated in an independent cohort. Across donors, most TCR sequences were observed very rarely, whereas some public TCRs were present in many individuals. Immune exposure information for the cohort was limited to CMV serostatus. The cohort was sequenced for TCR beta chains only, and without alpha or paired-chain data the features that could be detected were limited. The 87-base-pair reads could not distinguish some IMGT-functional V segments, including TRBV6-2 and TRBV6-3, so those segments were excluded. In a later analysis, several top co-occurrence clusters were reported to appear linked to parvovirus B19, influenza, CMV and Epstein-Barr virus. Seventeen rarely observed V segments, including chromosome 9 orphons, were excluded from the earlier analysis of approximately 500 of the donors because counts were too low. The study listed around 160 TCR beta chains as associated with cytomegalovirus. A cluster of highly shared sequence variants was judged likely to be a technical artifact of the sequencing pipeline. In an earlier analysis of some 550 of the donors, most TCR beta V segments were observed in productive rearrangements about 87% or about 30% of the time, broadly matching IMGT annotations. In a later analysis, TCR association rates were found to vary across HLA loci, with the most associated TCRs seen for DRB1 alleles and the fewest for HLA-C alleles. Correlated functional status among segregating V segments might reflect linkage disequilibrium, but an unknown experimental factor could not be ruled out. In vitro tests confirmed that a few of the cytomegalovirus-associated TCR beta chains recognize cytomegalovirus antigens. A further reported finding was that TCR beta sequences accurately predicted the HLA-A and HLA-B alleles for most subjects in the first cohort. Because HLA typing was missing for some donors at each locus, association tests included only the typed subset. According to a later analysis, most CMV-associated TCR beta chains appeared to be HLA-restricted, and the HLA associations seemed to be driven largely by CMV exposure. The authors suggested that the approach could potentially be extended to other disease states and immunological phenotypes. Roughly uniform sequencing depth across donors was assumed in presence/absence analyses, although this assumption may not hold.

Trimming removed 5 bases from V and 5 bases from J, leaving 18 bases between the germline ends. The CDR3, from cysteine to phenylalanine, totals 14 residues. Just CDR3 DNA is preserved here, 42 bases in frame from base 1. As encoded in the germline V gene, CDR1 is SQVTM while CDR2 is ANQGSEA. The library was generated by the immunoSEQ multiplex PCR assay. The multiplex PCR relied on a mix of 60 forward primers for TCR Vbeta segments and 13 reverse primers for TCR Jbeta segments. The CDR3 region of rearranged TCR beta genes was amplified from genomic DNA by a multiplex PCR assay. On the Illumina HiSeq System, the amplified TCR beta libraries were sequenced as 87-base-pair reads. For the original study's pipeline: Across the 670 or so repertoires, a later analysis counted tens of millions of unique TCR beta chains, about 10 million of which were shared by at least two donors. A nearest-neighbor algorithm error-corrected the raw reads and collapsed the reads into unique sequences, merging closely related sequences to remove PCR and sequencing errors. Alignment of CDR3 sequences to IMGT reference sequences was used to assign V, D and J gene segments. For a sequence to be retained, at least a six-nucleotide match to both a V gene segment and a J gene segment was required. Rearrangements were called productive when the CDR3 lacked stop codons and stayed in frame with V and J; all others were non-productive. Following IMGT convention, CDR3 was defined as the stretch from the second conserved V-encoded cysteine up to the conserved J-encoded phenylalanine. The earlier analysis of more than 450 of the donors excluded sequences that lacked an unambiguous match to a single V gene segment. An earlier analysis of a few hundred of the donors classified V segments as functional when productive rearrangements were above 56.7% and as segregating when the standard deviation between donors was above 5%. To diagnose cytomegalovirus status from the catalog of TCR beta chain sequences, a statistical classification framework was built. A later analysis assigned V and J genes by comparing TCR nucleotide sequences with IMGT/GENE-DB human TR gene sequences. The TCRdist pipeline was used in a later analysis to assign CDR3 sequences and most-parsimonious VDJ recombination scenarios. In a later analysis, every TCR beta chain was defined by the combination of its CDR3 amino acid sequence and its V-gene family, and reads without a unique V-gene family were dropped. In a later analysis, approximately 640 highly shared, low-generation-probability nucleotide sequences were removed to address suspected cross-contamination and a sequencing artifact. In a later analysis, a clonal expansion index for each public chain was calculated from normalized within-repertoire ranks of inferred template counts. In a later analysis, generation probabilities were computed using a VDJ recombination model fitted to out-of-frame rearrangements, and the results were checked against IGoR. In a later analysis, TCR-TCR, TCR-HLA and TCR-CMV co-occurrence was scored with hypergeometric tests, and a repertoire-size bias correction was applied to TCR pairs. A later analysis estimated false discovery rates by permuting HLA or CMV assignments 20 times. In a later analysis, co-occurring TCRs were grouped using DBSCAN, and TCRdist sequence similarity was added for clustering within HLA-allele-positive subsets. For co-occurrence clustering, repertoires with fewer than 30,000 or more than 120,000 public chains were excluded, along with five or six repertoires with anomalous nucleotide sharing. Not all clones reach the TCRdb copy of this immuneACCESS table, which keeps in-frame sequences only. Checked studies attribute under half of the gap to unresolved V genes and leave the rest unexplained. D and trimming were read from the DNA, whereas the V and J calls and clone size are those reported in that table. The sample table contains about 130,000 clones; only one count was recorded for 77% of them. The leading ten clones occupy over 1.3% of the sample.

Turning to this clone: Its antigen remains undetermined. Nothing much larger sits one base from this clone, and base qualities are not available.

The cohort comprised some 700 healthy bone marrow donors. Cohort members were all nominally healthy when sampled, although unrecorded immune exposures were likely present. The donor was CMV seronegative and belonged to the group of roughly 330 seronegative cohort members. A peripheral blood sample was collected from each donor, and TCR beta sequencing was performed on peripheral blood mononuclear cells. The Qiagen DNeasy Blood Extraction Kit was used to extract genomic DNA from the blood cell samples. The sample was PBMCs. The TCR sequence derives from a woman in her forties in good health and CMV-seronegative. The chain uses TRBV29-1 and TRBJ1-2; the D gene is unclear. The bases are TGCAGCGTTTTACAGCCCAGTGAGCTATATGGCTACACCTTC. This translates into CSVLQPSELYGYTF.